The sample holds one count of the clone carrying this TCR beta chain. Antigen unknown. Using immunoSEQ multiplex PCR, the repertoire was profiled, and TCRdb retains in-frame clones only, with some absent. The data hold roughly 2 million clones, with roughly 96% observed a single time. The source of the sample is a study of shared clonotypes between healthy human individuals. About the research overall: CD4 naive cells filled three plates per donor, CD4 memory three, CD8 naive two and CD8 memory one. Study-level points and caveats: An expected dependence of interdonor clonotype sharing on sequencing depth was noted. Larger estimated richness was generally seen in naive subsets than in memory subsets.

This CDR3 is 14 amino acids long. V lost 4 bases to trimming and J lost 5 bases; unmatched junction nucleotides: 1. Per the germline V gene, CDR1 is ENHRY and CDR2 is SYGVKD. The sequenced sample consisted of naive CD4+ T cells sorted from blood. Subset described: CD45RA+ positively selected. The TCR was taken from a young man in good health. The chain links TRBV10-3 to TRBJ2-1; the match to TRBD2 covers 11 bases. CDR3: CAISVTSGNNEQFF. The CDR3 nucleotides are TGTGCCATCAGTGTGACTAGCGGGAACAATGAGCAGTTCTTC.